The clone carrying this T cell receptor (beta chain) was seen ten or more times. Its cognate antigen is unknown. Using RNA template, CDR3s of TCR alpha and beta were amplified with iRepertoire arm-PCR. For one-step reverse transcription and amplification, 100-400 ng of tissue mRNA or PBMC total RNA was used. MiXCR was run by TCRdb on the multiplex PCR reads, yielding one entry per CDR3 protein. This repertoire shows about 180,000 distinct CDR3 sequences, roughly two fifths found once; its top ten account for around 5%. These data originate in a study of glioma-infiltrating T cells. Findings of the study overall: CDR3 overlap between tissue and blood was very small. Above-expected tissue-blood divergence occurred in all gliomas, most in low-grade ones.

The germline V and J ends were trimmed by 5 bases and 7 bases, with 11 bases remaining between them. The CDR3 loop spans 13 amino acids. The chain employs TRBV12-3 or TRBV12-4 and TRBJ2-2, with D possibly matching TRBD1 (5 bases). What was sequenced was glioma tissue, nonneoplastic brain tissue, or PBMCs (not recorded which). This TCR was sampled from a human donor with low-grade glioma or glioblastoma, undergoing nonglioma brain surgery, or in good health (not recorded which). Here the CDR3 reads CASSRDRSGELFF. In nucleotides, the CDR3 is TGTGCCAGCAGTCGAGACAGAAGCGGGGAGCTGTTTTTT.